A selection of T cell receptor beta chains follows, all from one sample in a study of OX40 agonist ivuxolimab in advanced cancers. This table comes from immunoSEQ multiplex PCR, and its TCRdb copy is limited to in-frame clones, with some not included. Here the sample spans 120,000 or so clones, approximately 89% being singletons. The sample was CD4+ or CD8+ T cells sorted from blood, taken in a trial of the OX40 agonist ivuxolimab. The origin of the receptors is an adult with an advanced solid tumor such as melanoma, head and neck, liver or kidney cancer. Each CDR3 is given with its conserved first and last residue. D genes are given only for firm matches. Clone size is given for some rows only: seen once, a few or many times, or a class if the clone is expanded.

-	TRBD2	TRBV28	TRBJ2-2	CASSSLAVGGGELFF	TGTGCCAGCAGTTCCCTAGCGGTCGGGGGCGGGGAGCTGTTTTTT
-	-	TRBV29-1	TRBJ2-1	CSVRVRGAEQFF	TGCAGCGTGCGGGTGCGGGGTGCTGAGCAGTTCTTC
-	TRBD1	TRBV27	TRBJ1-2	CASSQRTGEDGYTF	TGTGCCAGCAGTCAGAGGACAGGGGAAGATGGCTACACCTTC
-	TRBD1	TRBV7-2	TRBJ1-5	CASSLYPGGGQPQHF	TGTGCCAGCAGCTTATACCCAGGGGGCGGTCAGCCCCAGCATTTT
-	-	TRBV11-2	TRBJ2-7	CASSLLSHEQYF	TGTGCCAGCAGCTTACTAAGCCACGAGCAGTACTTC
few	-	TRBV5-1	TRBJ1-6	CASSGGATVSSPLHF	TGCGCCAGTTCGGGAGGGGCGACTGTAAGTTCACCCCTCCACTTT
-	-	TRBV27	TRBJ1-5	CASSLIFGMGQPQHF	TGTGCCAGCAGCCTTATATTCGGAATGGGTCAGCCCCAGCATTTT
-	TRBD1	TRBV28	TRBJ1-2	CASSSDLGTVYGYTF	TGTGCCAGCAGTTCCGACTTAGGGACAGTCTATGGCTACACCTTC
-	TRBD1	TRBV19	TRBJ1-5	CASSIDSGTGLLRNQPQHF	TGTGCCAGTAGTATCGACTCCGGGACAGGGCTCCTAAGAAATCAGCCCCAGCATTTT
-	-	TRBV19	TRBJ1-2	CASSLDRSYGYTF	TGTGCCAGTAGTCTCGACAGATCCTATGGCTACACCTTC
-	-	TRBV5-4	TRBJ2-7	CASSPGLSSTGSYEQYF	TGTGCCAGCAGCCCGGGACTCTCTTCGACCGGGTCCTACGAGCAGTACTTC
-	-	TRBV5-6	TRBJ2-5	CASSLGQQETQYF	TGTGCCAGCAGCTTGGGACAGCAAGAGACCCAGTACTTC
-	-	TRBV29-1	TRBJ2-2	CSVDTSNTGELFF	TGCAGCGTCGACACCTCGAACACCGGGGAGCTGTTTTTT
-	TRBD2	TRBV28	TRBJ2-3	CASISGEVEYF	TGTGCCAGCATTAGCGGGGAGGTTGAGTATTTT
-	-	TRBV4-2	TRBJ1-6	CASSQVTVSSYNSPLHF	TGTGCCAGCAGCCAAGTTACCGTAAGCTCCTATAATTCACCCCTCCACTTT
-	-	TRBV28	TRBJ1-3	CASGYPGVGRSSGNTIYF	TGTGCCAGCGGGTATCCGGGTGTGGGCCGCAGCTCTGGAAACACCATATATTTT
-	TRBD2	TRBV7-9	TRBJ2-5	CASSFILAGEYF	TGTGCCAGCAGCTTCATACTAGCGGGGGAGTACTTC
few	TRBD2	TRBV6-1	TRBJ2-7	CASSEVPSGRVEQYF	TGTGCCAGCAGTGAAGTGCCTAGCGGGAGGGTCGAGCAGTACTTC
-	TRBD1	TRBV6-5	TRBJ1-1	CASSRGQLNTEAFF	TGTGCCAGCAGCCGGGGACAGCTGAACACTGAAGCTTTCTTT
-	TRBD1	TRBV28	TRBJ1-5	CASSTGAQPQHF	TGTGCCAGCAGTACAGGGGCTCAGCCCCAGCATTTT
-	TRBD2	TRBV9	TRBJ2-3	CASSTGGSWHTDTQYF	TGTGCCAGCAGCACGGGCGGGAGTTGGCACACAGATACGCAGTATTTT
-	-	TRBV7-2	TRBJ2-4	CASSLGRGIQYF	TGTGCCAGCAGCTTAGGAAGGGGTATTCAGTACTTC
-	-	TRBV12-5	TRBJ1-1	CASGLGQNTEAFF	TGTGCTAGTGGTTTGGGGCAGAACACTGAAGCTTTCTTT
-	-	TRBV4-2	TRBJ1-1	CASSQDGWNTEAFF	TGTGCCAGCAGCCAAGATGGCTGGAACACCGAAGCTTTCTTT
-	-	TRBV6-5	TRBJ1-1	CASGKTGINTEAFF	TGTGCCAGCGGGAAAACTGGGATCAACACTGAAGCTTTCTTT
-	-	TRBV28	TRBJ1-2	CASSLGVTLYGYTF	TGTGCCAGCAGTCTAGGGGTGACTCTCTATGGCTACACCTTC
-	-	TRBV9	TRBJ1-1	CASTLAPDNTEAFF	TGTGCCAGCACTCTCGCTCCCGACAACACTGAAGCTTTCTTT